The following is a T cell receptor (beta chain) sequence with its context. Its antigen is still unknown. This entry is derived from a study of siplizumab effects on memory and regulatory T cells. Study-wide results and limits: Naive T cells were seen as more diverse than memory cells and as major alloresponse contributors. Siplizumab caused a significant drop in alloreactive sequences traceable to unstimulated CD4+ memory cells.

From germline, CDR1 is MDHEN and CDR2 SYDVKM. CDR3 length equals 16 residues. The trim removed 2 bases at V and 4 bases at J, leaving 4 bases unmatched. Assays captured around 97,000 TCR templates per sample. Measured with immunoSEQ multiplex PCR; TCRdb has only the in-frame clones, and not every one. This sample has approximately 50,000 clones; 85% to 95% occur once, and the top ten carry under 20%. This TCR was recovered from a human donor in good health. This chain uses TRBV28 with TRBJ2-3, with 12 bases fitting TRBD2. What was sequenced was CD8+ T cells sorted from blood. The CDR3 DNA sequence: TGTGCCAGCAGTTTAACTAGCGGGAGGTCGGCAGATACGCAGTATTTT. The encoded protein is CASSLTSGRSADTQYF.